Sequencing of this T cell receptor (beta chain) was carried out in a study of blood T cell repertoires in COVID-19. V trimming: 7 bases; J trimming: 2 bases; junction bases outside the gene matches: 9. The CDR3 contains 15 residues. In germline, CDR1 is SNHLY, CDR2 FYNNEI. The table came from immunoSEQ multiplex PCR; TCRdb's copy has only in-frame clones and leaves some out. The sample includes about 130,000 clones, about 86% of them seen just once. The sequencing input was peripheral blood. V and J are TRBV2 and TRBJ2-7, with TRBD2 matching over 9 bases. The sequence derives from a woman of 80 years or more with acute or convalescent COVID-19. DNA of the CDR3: TGTGCCAGCATTCCGCCTAGCGGGGCCCCCTACGAGCAGTACTTC. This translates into CASIPPSGAPYEQYF.